These 25 T cell receptor beta chains share one sample of origin, sequenced in a study of Ad26.COV2.S vaccination and SARS-CoV-2 variants. The treatment: around 19 received Ad26.COV2.S at low or high dose, single or two shots; roughly 5 received placebo; per-sample allocation not given. Day 63 after the first vaccine or placebo injection was the time point for sampling. Produced via immunoSEQ multiplex PCR; TCRdb's table is partial and in-frame only. Of more than 400,000 clones detected, around 90% appear once; the ten largest clones hold about 4.4%. The input for sequencing was peripheral blood, taken in a trial of Ad26.COV2.S vaccine versus placebo. These receptors were collected from a person aged 18-60 years who received the Ad26.COV2.S COVID-19 vaccine or a placebo.

J is TRBJ1-3 and V is TRBV14, with TRBD1 as a possible D gene (5 bases). The V gene's germline CDR1 is SGHDN and CDR2 FVKESK. CDR3 length: 15 amino acids. V was pared by 1 base and J by 1 base, with 8 bases between. The DNA of the CDR3 is TGTGCCAGCAGCCAAGCAGGGTTTTCTGGAAACACCATATATTTT. Its translation is CASSQAGFSGNTIYF.

The genes are TRBV6-5 and TRBJ2-7, with D perhaps TRBD1 (6 bases). The CDR3 loop spans 13 amino acids. The germline V and J ends were trimmed by 6 bases and 3 bases, with 12 bases remaining between them. The germline CDR1 and CDR2 sequences are MNHEY and SVGAGI. CDR3 loop: CASRDWTDYEQYF. The CDR3 DNA reads TGTGCCAGCAGGGACTGGACAGACTACGAGCAGTACTTC.

V and J are TRBV14 and TRBJ2-7; 7 nucleotides align to TRBD1. J gave up 3 bases and V 0 bases, and 14 bases lay outside the gene matches. CDR1 is SGHDN, CDR2 FVKESK, per germline. The CDR3 runs to 18 residues. The CDR3 nucleotides read TGTGCCAGCAGCCAAGACCCACAGGGGAATCTCGACAACTACGAGCAGTACTTC. Its protein is CASSQDPQGNLDNYEQYF.

The chain combines TRBV6-2 or TRBV6-3 with TRBJ2-1, with D possibly matching TRBD1 (6 bases). V was pared by 3 bases and J by 3 bases, with 12 bases between. The CDR3 is 15 amino acids. Germline V gene sequence: CDR1 MNHEY, CDR2 SVGEGT. This chain's CDR3 is CASSYSPGDYNEQFF. The CDR3 nucleotides are TGTGCCAGCAGTTATTCCCCAGGGGACTACAATGAGCAGTTCTTC.

The chain carries TRBV27 and TRBJ1-6; tentatively, D is TRBD1 (5 bases). CDR1 is MNHEY, CDR2 SMNVEV, per germline (reference sequence). The CDR3 has 14 amino acids. Trimming stripped 6 bases from V and 5 bases from J, with 11 bases between. The DNA for the CDR3 is TGTGCCAGCAGAGACCTGGGGCATAATTCACCCCTCCACTTT. Its protein is CASRDLGHNSPLHF.

The chain links TRBV5-1 to TRBJ2-7; D remains unclear. There are 13 residues in the CDR3. V lost 2 bases and J 11 bases, leaving 17 bases between the germline ends. CDR1 is SGHRS, CDR2 YFSETQ, per germline. The CDR3 coding sequence is TGCGCCAGCAGCTTCGAATCGACTCCTTTGAAGTACTTC. Its translation: CASSFESTPLKYF.

V and J are TRBV7-3 and TRBJ2-1; 8 nucleotides line up with TRBD2. V dropped 3 bases and J dropped 7; count of bases not matched to a gene: 11. The CDR3 totals 16 residues. The germline CDR1 and CDR2 sequences are SGHTA and FQGTGA. The CDR3 coding sequence is TGTGCCAGCAGCTTGGGTTTTACAGCGGGGGCGAATGAGCAGTTCTTC. Amino acids: CASSLGFTAGANEQFF.

The rearrangement links TRBV18 to TRBJ2-5; TRBD2 might be the D (6 bases). V gave up 6 bases and J gave up 5 bases, with 13 bases separating them. The CDR3 runs 13 residues. The germline V gene encodes CDR1 KGHSH and CDR2 LQKENI. CDR3 protein: CASSPPGDETQYF. Written as DNA, the CDR3 is TGTGCCAGCTCGCCTCCGGGGGATGAGACCCAGTACTTC.

This chain connects TRBV18 to TRBJ2-5, with TRBD2 matching over 15 bases. The V gene end was trimmed by 3 bases and the J gene end by 4 bases; junction bases not matched to a gene: 6. The CDR3 loop spans 17 amino acids. Germline CDR1 and CDR2: KGHSH and LQKENI. The CDR3 protein is CASSPQGGLAGGETQYF. In DNA form, the CDR3 reads TGTGCCAGCTCACCGCAAGGGGGACTAGCGGGAGGAGAGACCCAGTACTTC.

The chain has TRBV9 and TRBJ1-1; D unresolved. V was pared by 0 bases and J by 1 base, with 7 bases between. The CDR3 runs 14 residues. CDR1 is SGDLS, CDR2 YYNGEE, per germline. CDR3 region: CASSVGDSNTEAFF. The CDR3 bases are TGTGCCAGCAGCGTAGGGGATTCGAACACTGAAGCTTTCTTT.

The chain uses TRBV27 and TRBJ2-2; D unresolved. The CDR3 runs 12 residues. Germline V gives CDR1 MNHEY, CDR2 SMNVEV (reference sequence). V was trimmed by 6 bases and J by 6 bases, leaving 8 bases between them. The CDR3 loop is CASSQRPGELFF. The CDR3 DNA follows: TGTGCCAGCAGCCAACGGCCCGGGGAGCTGTTTTTT.

This chain links TRBV28 with TRBJ1-5; D unresolved. Germline CDR1 and CDR2: MDHEN and SYDVKM. Trimming left V 6 bases short and J 0 bases short, with 12 bases between. The length of the CDR3 is 15 residues. The CDR3 nucleotides are TGTGCCAGCAGCCCCTTGGACGGTAGCAATCAGCCCCAGCATTTT. This translates into CASSPLDGSNQPQHF.

In DNA, the CDR3 is TGTGCCAGTGGTCTGGAACTAGCGGGAGTGGAAGAGCAGTACTTC. Its protein product is CASGLELAGVEEQYF. This chain joins TRBV19 and TRBJ2-7, with 11 positions matching TRBD2. Germline values: CDR1 LNHDA, CDR2 SQIVND (reference sequence). This CDR3 contains 15 residues. Trimming removed 8 bases from V and 7 bases from J; junction bases left unmatched: 13. Full variable domain (missing parts from reference TRBV19 and TRBJ2-7): DGGITQSPKYLFRKEGQNVTLSCEQNLNHDAMYWYRQDPGQGLRLIYYSQIVNDFQKGDIAEGYSVSREKKESFPLTVTSAQKNPTAFYLCASGLELAGVEEQYFGPGTRLTVT.

The rearrangement joins TRBV7-2 to TRBJ2-3; 12 nucleotides align to TRBD2. Unmatched junction bases numbered 6, after V lost 5 bases and J lost 6 bases. This CDR3 has 15 amino acids. The V gene's germline CDR1 is SGHTA and CDR2 FQGNSA. The CDR3 DNA sequence: TGTGCCAGCAGCCAGCGGACTAGCGGGATTGATACGCAGTATTTT. Translated: CASSQRTSGIDTQYF.

V gene TRBV6-2 or TRBV6-3 combines with J gene TRBJ1-3; TRBD1 aligns across 7 bases. Germline CDR1 is MNHEY and CDR2 is SVGEGT. The CDR3 has 15 amino acids. The V and J ends lost 5 bases and 5 bases, in that order; junction bases with no gene match: 9. The CDR3 DNA is TGTGCCAGCAGTCGGATCCGGGACAGAAGAAACACCATATATTTT. Protein: CASSRIRDRRNTIYF.

This chain uses TRBV28 with TRBJ2-4; TRBD2 matches 10 bases. This CDR3 has 17 residues. The germline V gene has CDR1 MDHEN and CDR2 SYDVKM. With V trimmed by 5 bases and J by 1 base, 8 bases remained unmatched. Here the CDR3 reads CASSPYSGGLAKNIQYF. CDR3 nucleotides: TGTGCCAGCAGTCCATATAGCGGGGGGTTGGCCAAAAACATTCAGTACTTC. The variable domain in full, with the rest retrieved from reference TRBV28 and TRBJ2-4, is DVKVTQSSRYLVKRTGEKVFLECVQDMDHENMFWYRQDPGLGLRLIYFSYDVKMKEKGDIPEGYSVSREKKERFSLILESASTNQTSMYLCASSPYSGGLAKNIQYFGAGTRLSVL.

J is TRBJ1-5 and V is TRBV10-3; the D gene is possibly TRBD1 (6 bases). The length of the CDR3 is 14 residues. CDR1 is ENHRY, CDR2 SYGVKD, per germline. Between the trimmed V and J ends, which lost 3 bases and 5 bases, there was a span of 11 bases. CDR3 sequence: CAISDSRGDQPQHF. The CDR3 coding sequence is TGTGCCATCAGTGATTCCAGGGGTGATCAGCCCCAGCATTTT.

The V call is TRBV6-1, the J call TRBJ2-3; TRBD1 matches 8 bases. V shed 3 bases and J 5 bases; nucleotides not matched to a gene: 16. The CDR3 contains 18 residues. CDR1 is MNHNS, CDR2 SASEGT, per germline. This CDR3 is CASSDPGGADSAKDTQYF. In nucleotides, the CDR3 is TGTGCCAGCAGTGACCCAGGGGGCGCCGACTCGGCCAAAGATACGCAGTATTTT.

The rearrangement links TRBV11-2 to TRBJ2-1; D may be TRBD2 (6 bases). Germline V gene sequence: CDR1 SGHAT, CDR2 FQNNGV. The CDR3 spans 13 residues. Trimming removed 3 bases at V and 7 bases at J, with 10 bases between. The CDR3 loop is CASSFGTANEQFF. DNA of the CDR3: TGTGCCAGCAGCTTTGGGACTGCTAATGAGCAGTTCTTC.

The V and J genes are TRBV10-3 and TRBJ2-2, with D possibly being TRBD1 (5 bases). This CDR3 has 14 amino acids. The germline V gene encodes CDR1 ENHRY and CDR2 SYGVKD. V lost 6 bases and J 3 bases, leaving 11 bases between the germline ends. This chain's CDR3 is CAIRGLGDTGELFF. The CDR3 region has the DNA TGTGCCATCAGGGGCCTAGGGGACACCGGGGAGCTGTTTTTT.

V is TRBV27 and J is TRBJ1-5, with D possibly being TRBD1 (6 bases). V was trimmed by 0 bases and J by 6 bases, leaving 12 bases between them. Germline V gene data show CDR1 as MNHEY and CDR2 as SMNVEV (reference sequence). The CDR3 runs 15 residues. CDR3 sequence reads: CASSLSRGRGQPQHF. The DNA of the CDR3 is TGTGCCAGCAGTTTATCCAGGGGAAGGGGTCAGCCCCAGCATTTT.

This sequence joins TRBV24-1 and TRBJ1-2; tentatively, D is TRBD1 (6 bases). V was pared by 3 bases and J by 2 bases, with 12 bases between. Germline CDR1 KGHDR, CDR2 SFDVKD. This CDR3 spans 15 amino acids. CDR3 nucleotides: TGTGCCACCAGTGATCGCGGGACACCGAACTATGGCTACACCTTC. It specifies CATSDRGTPNYGYTF.

V gene TRBV9 combines with J gene TRBJ2-1; 9 bases line up with TRBD2. Germline assignment: CDR1 SGDLS and CDR2 YYNGEE. Trimming at V came to 6 bases and at J to 6 bases, leaving 10 bases not matched to a gene. The CDR3 is 15 amino acids. CDR3 bases: TGTGCCAGCACCCTAGCGGGCGGGAGGGGCAATGAGCAGTTCTTC. Protein sequence: CASTLAGGRGNEQFF.

This clone was recorded only once. The gene calls are TRBV4-1 and TRBJ2-3, with D perhaps TRBD1 or TRBD2 (7 bases each). The CDR3 extends over 15 amino acids. The V end lost 4 bases, the J end lost 6 bases, and 17 bases lay between the germline ends. Germline V gene lookup returns CDR1 MGHRA and CDR2 YSYEKL. The CDR3 nucleotides are TGCGCCAGCAGCCTACAGACAGGGAGGGACGATACGCAGTATTTT. It encodes CASSLQTGRDDTQYF.

The chain employs TRBV15 and TRBJ2-7, with 9 bases identical to TRBD2. Germline assignment: CDR1 LNHNV and CDR2 YYDKDF (reference sequence). The CDR3 loop spans 16 amino acids. Trimming cost V 2 bases and J 2 bases; bases outside gene matches: 7. CDR3 in amino acids: CATSRTAGGFPYEQYF. In DNA form, the CDR3 reads TGTGCCACCAGCAGAACAGCGGGAGGTTTTCCCTACGAGCAGTACTTC.